This TCR beta chain was recorded in a study of T cell responses to AZD1222 COVID-19 vaccine. About this clone itself: What it binds is unknown.

Study outcomes and limitations: Repertoires in all cases were sampled only once the peak T cell response had passed.

V was shortened by 7 bases and J by 9 bases, with 18 bases between the two germline ends. CDR1 and CDR2 from the germline V gene are SQVTM and ANQGSEA. This CDR3 has 12 residues. Sequencing used immunoSEQ multiplex PCR; TCRdb keeps in-frame clones, though not all of them. The repertoire includes about 110,000 clones, approximately 89% of them detected once, and around 3.3% sits in the top ten. The chain combines TRBV29-1 with TRBJ2-5, with D perhaps assigned TRBD1 or TRBD2 (6 bases each). The starting material was peripheral blood, obtained on day 0 of MenACWY control vaccination. The sequence derives from an adult in good health. The CDR3 spells CSARAEGGAQYF. The DNA for the CDR3 is TGCAGCGCGAGGGCGGAGGGGGGCGCCCAGTACTTC.